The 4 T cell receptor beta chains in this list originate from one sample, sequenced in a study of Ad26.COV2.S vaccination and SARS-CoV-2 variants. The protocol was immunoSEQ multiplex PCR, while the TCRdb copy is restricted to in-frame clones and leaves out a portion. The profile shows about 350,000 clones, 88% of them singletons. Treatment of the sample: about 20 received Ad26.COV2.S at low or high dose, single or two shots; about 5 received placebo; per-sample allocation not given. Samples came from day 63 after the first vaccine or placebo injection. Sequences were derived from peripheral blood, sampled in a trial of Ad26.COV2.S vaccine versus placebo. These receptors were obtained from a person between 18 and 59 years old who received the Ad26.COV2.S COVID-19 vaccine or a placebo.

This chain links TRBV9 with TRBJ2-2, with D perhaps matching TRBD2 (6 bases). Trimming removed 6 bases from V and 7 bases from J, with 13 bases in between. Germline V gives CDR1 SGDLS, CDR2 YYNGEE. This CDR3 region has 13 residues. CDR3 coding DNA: TGTGCCAGCACCTTAATGGGAGGCGGGGAGCTGTTTTTT. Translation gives CASTLMGGGELFF.

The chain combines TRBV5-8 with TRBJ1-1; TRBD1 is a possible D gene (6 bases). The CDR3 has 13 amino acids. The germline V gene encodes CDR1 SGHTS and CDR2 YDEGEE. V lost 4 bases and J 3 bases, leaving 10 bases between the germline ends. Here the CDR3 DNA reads TGTGCCAGCAGCGGGGGCAGGGACACTGAAGCTTTCTTT. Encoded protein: CASSGGRDTEAFF.

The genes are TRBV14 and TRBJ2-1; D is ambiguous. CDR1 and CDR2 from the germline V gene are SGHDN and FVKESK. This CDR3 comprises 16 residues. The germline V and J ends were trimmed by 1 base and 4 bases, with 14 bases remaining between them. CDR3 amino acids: CASSQGLGALYNEQFF. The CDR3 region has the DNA TGTGCCAGCAGCCAAGGGTTAGGAGCCCTATACAATGAGCAGTTCTTC.

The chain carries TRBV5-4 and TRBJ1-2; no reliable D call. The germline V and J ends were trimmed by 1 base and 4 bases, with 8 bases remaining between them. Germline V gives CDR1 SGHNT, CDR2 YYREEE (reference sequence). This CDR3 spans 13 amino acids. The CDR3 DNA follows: TGTGCCAGCAGCTTGTCGGGTAGCTATGGCTACACCTTC. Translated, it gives CASSLSGSYGYTF.